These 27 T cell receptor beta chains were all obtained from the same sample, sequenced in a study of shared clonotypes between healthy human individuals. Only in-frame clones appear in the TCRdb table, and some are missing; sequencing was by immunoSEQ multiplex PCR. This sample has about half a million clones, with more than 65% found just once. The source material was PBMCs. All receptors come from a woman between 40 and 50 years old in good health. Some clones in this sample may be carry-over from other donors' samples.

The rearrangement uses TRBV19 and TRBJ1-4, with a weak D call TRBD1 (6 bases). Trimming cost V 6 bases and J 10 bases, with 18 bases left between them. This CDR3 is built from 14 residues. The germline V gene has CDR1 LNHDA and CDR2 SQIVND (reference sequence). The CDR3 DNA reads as TGTGCCAGTAGCGCCGGTCGGGGGGGCATAAAACTGTTTTTT. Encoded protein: CASSAGRGGIKLFF.

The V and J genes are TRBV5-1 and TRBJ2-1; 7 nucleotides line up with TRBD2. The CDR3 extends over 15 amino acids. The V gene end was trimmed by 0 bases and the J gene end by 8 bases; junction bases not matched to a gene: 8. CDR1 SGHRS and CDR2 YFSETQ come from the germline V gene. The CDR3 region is CASSLGGGSTDEQFF. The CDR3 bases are TGCGCCAGCAGCTTGGGCGGCGGGAGCACCGATGAGCAGTTCTTC. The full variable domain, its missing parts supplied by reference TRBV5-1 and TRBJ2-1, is KAGVTQTPRYLIKTRGQQVTLSCSPISGHRSVSWYQQTPGQGLQFLFEYFSETQRNKGNFPGRFSGRQFSNSRSEMNVSTLELGDSALYLCASSLGGGSTDEQFFGPGTRLTVL.

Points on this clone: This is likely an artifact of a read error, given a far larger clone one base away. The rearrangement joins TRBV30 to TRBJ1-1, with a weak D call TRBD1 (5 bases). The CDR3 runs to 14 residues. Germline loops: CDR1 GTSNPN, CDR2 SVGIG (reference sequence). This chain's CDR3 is CARSQDGGSTEAFF. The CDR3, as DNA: TGTGCCCGGAGTCAGGACGGGGGGTCCACTGAAGCTTTCTTT.

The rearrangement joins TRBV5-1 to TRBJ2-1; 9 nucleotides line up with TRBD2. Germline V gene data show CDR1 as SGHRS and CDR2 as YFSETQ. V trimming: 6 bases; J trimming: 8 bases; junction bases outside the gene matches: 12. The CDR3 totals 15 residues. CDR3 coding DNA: TGCGCCAGCACCCCAGGGGCGGGAGGGGGCCATGAGCAGTTCTTC. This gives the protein CASTPGAGGGHEQFF.

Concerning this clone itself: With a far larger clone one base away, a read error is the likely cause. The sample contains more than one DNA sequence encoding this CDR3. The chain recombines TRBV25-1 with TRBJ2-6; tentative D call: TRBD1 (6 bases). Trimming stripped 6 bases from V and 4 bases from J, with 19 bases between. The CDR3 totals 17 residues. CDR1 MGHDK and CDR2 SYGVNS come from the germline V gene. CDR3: CASSEVGTGTGANVLTF. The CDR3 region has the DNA TGTGCCAGCAGCGAAGTCGGTACAGGGACCGGGGCCAACGTCCTGACTTTC.

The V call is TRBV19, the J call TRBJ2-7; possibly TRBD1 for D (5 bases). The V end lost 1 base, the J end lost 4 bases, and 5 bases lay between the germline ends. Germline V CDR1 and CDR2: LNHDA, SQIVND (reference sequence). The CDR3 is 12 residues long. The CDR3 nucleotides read TGTGCCAGTAGTATAGCAGGGTACGAGCAGTACTTC. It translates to CASSIAGYEQYF. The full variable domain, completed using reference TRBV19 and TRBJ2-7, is DGGITQSPKYLFRKEGQNVTLSCEQNLNHDAMYWYRQDPGQGLRLIYYSQIVNDFQKGDIAEGYSVSREKKESFPLTVTSAQKNPTAFYLCASSIAGYEQYFGPGTRLTVT.

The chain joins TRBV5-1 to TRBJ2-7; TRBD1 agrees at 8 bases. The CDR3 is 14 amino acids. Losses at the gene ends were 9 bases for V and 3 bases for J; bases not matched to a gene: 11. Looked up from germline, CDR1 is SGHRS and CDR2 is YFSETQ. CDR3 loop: CATSLQGAFYEQYF. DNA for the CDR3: TGCGCCACATCACTGCAGGGGGCGTTCTACGAGCAGTACTTC.

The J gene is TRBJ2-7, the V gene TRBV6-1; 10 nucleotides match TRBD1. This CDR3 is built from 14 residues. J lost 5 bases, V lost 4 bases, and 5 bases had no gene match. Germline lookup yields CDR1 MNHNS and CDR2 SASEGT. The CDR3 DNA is TGTGCCAGCAGTGCCGGACAGGGGGACGACGAGCAGTACTTC. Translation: CASSAGQGDDEQYF.

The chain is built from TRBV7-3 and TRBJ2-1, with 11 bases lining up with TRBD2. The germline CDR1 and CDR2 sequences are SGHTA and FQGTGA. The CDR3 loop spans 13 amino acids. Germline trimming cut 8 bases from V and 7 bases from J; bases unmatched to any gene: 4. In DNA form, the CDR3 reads TGTGCCAGCTCGGCTAGCGGGGGGAATGAGCAGTTCTTC. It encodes CASSASGGNEQFF. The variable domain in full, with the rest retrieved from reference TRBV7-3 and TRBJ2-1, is GAGVSQTPSNKVTEKGKYVELRCDPISGHTALYWYRQSLGQGPEFLIYFQGTGAADDSGLPNDRFFAVRPEGSVSTLKIQRTERGDSAVYLCASSASGGNEQFFGPGTRLTVL.

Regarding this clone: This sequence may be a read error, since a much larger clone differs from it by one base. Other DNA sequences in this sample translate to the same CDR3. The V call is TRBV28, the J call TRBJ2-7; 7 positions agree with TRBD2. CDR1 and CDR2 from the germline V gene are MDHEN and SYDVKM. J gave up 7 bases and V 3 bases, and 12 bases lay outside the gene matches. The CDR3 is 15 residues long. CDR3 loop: CASSLPRELGNEQYF. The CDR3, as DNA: TGTGCCAGCAGTTTGCCGCGGGAGTTGGGAAATGAGCAGTACTTC.

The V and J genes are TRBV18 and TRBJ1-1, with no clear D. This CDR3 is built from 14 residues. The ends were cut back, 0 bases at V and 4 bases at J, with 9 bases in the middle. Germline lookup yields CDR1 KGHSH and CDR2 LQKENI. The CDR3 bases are TGTGCCAGCTCACCACCGTCGGTTGGCACTGAAGCTTTCTTT. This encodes CASSPPSVGTEAFF. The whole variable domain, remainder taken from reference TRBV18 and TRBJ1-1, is NAGVMQNPRHLVRRRGQEARLRCSPMKGHSHVYWYRQLPEEGLKFMVYLQKENIIDESGMPKERFSAEFPKEGPSILRIQQVVRGDSAAYFCASSPPSVGTEAFFGQGTRLTVV.

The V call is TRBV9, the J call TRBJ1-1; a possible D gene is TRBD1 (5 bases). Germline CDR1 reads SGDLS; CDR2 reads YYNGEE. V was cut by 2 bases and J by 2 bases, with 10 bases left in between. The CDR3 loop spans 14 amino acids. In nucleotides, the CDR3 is TGTGCCAGCAGCGTCCGGGGCTACAACACTGAAGCTTTCTTT. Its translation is CASSVRGYNTEAFF.

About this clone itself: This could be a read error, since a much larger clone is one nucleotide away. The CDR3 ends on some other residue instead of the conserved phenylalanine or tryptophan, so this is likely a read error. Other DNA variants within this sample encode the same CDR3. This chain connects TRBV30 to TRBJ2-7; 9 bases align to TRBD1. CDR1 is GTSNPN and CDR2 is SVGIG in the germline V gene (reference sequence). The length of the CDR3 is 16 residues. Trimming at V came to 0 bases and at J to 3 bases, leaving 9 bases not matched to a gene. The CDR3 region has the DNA TGTGCCTGGAGTGTACGGGGGACAGGGAAAGGCTACGAGCAGTACTTA. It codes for CAWSVRGTGKGYEQYL.

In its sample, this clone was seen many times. This chain's CDR3 is CASSQGRDNEQFF. The CDR3 DNA reads TGTGCCAGCAGTCAGGGGCGGGACAATGAGCAGTTCTTC. The chain combines TRBV27 with TRBJ2-1, with D possibly being TRBD1 (6 bases). Trimming pared 5 bases from V and 5 bases from J, leaving 10 bases between. Per germline, CDR1 MNHEY and CDR2 SMNVEV (reference sequence). CDR3 length equals 13 residues.

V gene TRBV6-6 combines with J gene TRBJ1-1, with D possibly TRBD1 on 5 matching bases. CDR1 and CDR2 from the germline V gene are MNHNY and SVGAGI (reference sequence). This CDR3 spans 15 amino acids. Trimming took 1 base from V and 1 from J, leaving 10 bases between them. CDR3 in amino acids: CASSYWGTTNTEAFF. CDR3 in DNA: TGTGCCAGCAGTTACTGGGGCACAACGAACACTGAAGCTTTCTTT.

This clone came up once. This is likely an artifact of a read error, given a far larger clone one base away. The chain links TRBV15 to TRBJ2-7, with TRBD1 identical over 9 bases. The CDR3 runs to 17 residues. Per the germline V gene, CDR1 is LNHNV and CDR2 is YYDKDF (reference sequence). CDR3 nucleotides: TGTGCCACCGGCAGAGATCTCATCGGACAGGGGACCTACGAGCAGTACTTC. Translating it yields CATGRDLIGQGTYEQYF. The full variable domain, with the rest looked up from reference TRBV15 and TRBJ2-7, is DAMVIQNPRYQVTQFGKPVTLSCSQTLNHNVMYWYQQKSSQAPKLLFHYYDKDFNNEADTPDNFQSRRPNTSFCFLDIRSPGLGDTAMYLCATGRDLIGQGTYEQYFGPGTRLTVT.

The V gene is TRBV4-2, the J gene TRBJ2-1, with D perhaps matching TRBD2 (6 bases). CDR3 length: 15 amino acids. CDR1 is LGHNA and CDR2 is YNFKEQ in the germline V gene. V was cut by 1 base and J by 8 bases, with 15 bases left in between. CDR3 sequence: CASSQARDFYYEQFF. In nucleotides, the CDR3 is TGTGCCAGCAGCCAAGCTAGGGACTTTTATTATGAGCAGTTCTTC.

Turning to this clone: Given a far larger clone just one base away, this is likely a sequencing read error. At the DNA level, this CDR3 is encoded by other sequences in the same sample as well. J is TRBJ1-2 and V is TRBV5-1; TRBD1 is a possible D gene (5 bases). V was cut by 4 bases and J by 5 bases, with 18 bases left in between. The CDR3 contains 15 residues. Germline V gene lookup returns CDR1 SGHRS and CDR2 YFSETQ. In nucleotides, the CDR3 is TGCGCCAGCAGCCCGGGGCAGGCAAACTCGTATGGCTACACCTTC. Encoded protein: CASSPGQANSYGYTF.

For the CDR3, the DNA is TGTGCCAGCAGTGAGCAGAGGGGGGCCAACGTCCTGACTTTC. This translates into CASSEQRGANVLTF. The V call is TRBV2, the J call TRBJ2-6; no clear D gene. The germline gives CDR1 SNHLY, CDR2 FYNNEI. V was pared by 3 bases and J by 4 bases, with 7 bases between. The CDR3 sequence is 14 residues long.

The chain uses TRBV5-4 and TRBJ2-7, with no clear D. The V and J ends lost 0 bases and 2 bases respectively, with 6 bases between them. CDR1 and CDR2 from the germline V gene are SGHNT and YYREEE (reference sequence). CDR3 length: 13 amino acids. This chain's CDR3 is CASSLEAAYEQYF. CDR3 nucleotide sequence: TGTGCCAGCAGCTTGGAGGCAGCCTACGAGCAGTACTTC.

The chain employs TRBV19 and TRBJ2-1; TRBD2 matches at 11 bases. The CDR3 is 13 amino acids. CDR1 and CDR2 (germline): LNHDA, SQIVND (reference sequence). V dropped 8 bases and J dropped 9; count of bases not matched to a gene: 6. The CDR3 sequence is CASGTSGSSEQFF. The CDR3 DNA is TGTGCCAGTGGCACTAGCGGGAGTTCTGAGCAGTTCTTC.

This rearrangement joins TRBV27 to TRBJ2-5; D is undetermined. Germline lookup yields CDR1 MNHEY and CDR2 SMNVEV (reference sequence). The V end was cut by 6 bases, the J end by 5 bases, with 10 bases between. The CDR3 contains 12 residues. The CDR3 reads CASSTDRETQYF. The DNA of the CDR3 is TGTGCCAGCAGCACGGACCGTGAGACCCAGTACTTC.

The CDR3 DNA is TGTGCCAGCAGTTTTTTCCCGGAGCGGGAGTCATGGGAGCTGTTTTTT. It specifies CASSFFPERESWELFF. The chain couples TRBV28 to TRBJ2-2; 8 nucleotides align to TRBD2. In germline, CDR1 is MDHEN, CDR2 SYDVKM. The CDR3 runs 16 residues. Germline trimming cut 3 bases from V and 9 bases from J; bases unmatched to any gene: 12.

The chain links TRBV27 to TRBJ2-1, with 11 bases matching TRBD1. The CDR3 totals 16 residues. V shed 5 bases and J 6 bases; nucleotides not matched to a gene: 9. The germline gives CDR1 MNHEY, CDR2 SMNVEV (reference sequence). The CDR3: CASSTSGTGGVNEQFF. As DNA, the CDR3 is TGTGCCAGCAGTACCTCCGGGACAGGGGGGGTCAATGAGCAGTTCTTC.

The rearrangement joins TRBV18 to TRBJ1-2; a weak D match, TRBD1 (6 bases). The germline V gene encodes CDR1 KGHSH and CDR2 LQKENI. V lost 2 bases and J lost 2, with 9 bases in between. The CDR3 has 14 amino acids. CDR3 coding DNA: TGTGCCAGCTCACCAGGGGGCTCGAACTATGGCTACACCTTC. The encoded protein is CASSPGGSNYGYTF.

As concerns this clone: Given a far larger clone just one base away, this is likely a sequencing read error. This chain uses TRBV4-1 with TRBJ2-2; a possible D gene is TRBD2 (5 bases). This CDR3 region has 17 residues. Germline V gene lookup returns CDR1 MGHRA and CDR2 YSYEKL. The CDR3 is CASSQEVRVGFTGEPFF. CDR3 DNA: TGCGCCAGCAGCCAAGAGGTTCGGGTCGGGTTCACCGGGGAGCCGTTTTTT.

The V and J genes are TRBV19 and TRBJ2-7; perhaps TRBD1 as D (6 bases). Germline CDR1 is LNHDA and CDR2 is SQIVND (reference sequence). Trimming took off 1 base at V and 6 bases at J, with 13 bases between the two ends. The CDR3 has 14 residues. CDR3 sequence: CASSIGGNRVEQYF. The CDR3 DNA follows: TGTGCCAGTAGTATAGGAGGGAACAGGGTCGAGCAGTACTTC.